One sample yielded the 17 T cell receptor beta chains listed below, sequenced in a study of cytomegalovirus exposure and HLA in healthy donors. PCR used 60 Vbeta primers and 13 Jbeta primers. The assay was immunoSEQ multiplex PCR, and TCRdb's table has in-frame clones only and misses some. The data show about 190,000 clones, with roughly 80% seen just once and roughly 1.6% held by the top ten. Sequencing input: PBMCs. These receptors were taken from a young woman in good health and CMV-seronegative.

This clone showed up just a few times. The gene calls are TRBV5-1 and TRBJ1-5; D unresolved. Trimming shortened V by 0 bases and J by 3 bases, and 4 bases separated the two germline ends. This CDR3 has 13 residues. The V gene's germline CDR1 is SGHRS and CDR2 YFSETQ. CDR3: CASSLAPNQPQHF. Here the CDR3 DNA reads TGCGCCAGCAGCTTGGCTCCCAATCAGCCCCAGCATTTT.

V usage is TRBV6-6 and J usage is TRBJ1-1; possible D gene TRBD1, 5 bases. The CDR3 consists of 15 residues. Germline values: CDR1 MNHNY, CDR2 SVGAGI (reference sequence). V was cut by 5 bases and J by 3 bases, with 16 bases left in between. CDR3 coding DNA: TGTGCCAGCAGTGACGAACCAAAAGGGGACACTGAAGCTTTCTTT. It yields the protein CASSDEPKGDTEAFF.

This clone showed up just a few times. The chain is built from TRBV27 and TRBJ2-1; 8 positions match TRBD2. The CDR3 has 17 amino acids. The V segment lost 0 bases and the J segment 1 base; nucleotides outside the gene matches: 5. CDR1 MNHEY and CDR2 SMNVEV come from the germline V gene (reference sequence). The chain's CDR3 is CASSLSSGGDSYNEQFF. CDR3 nucleotide sequence: TGTGCCAGCAGTTTATCGTCCGGGGGGGATTCCTACAATGAGCAGTTCTTC.

For this clone: One end of the junction does not line up with germline, which may come from a read error. The V and J genes are TRBV7-9 and TRBJ1-1, with 8 bases identical to TRBD1. Germline lookup yields CDR1 SEHNR and CDR2 FQNEAQ (reference sequence). There are 16 residues in the CDR3. The CDR3 region has the DNA TGTTCCAGCAGCTTACCTGGACAGGGCATGAACACTGAAGCTTTCTTT. Translating gives CSSSLPGQGMNTEAFF.

The chain couples TRBV5-1 to TRBJ2-5, with D possibly being TRBD1 (5 bases). The germline gives CDR1 SGHRS, CDR2 YFSETQ. V lost 3 bases and J 2 bases, leaving 11 bases between the germline ends. This CDR3 has 14 residues. CDR3 residues: CASSSDWTQETQYF. CDR3 in DNA: TGCGCCAGCAGCTCCGACTGGACACAAGAGACCCAGTACTTC. The full variable domain, its missing parts supplied by reference TRBV5-1 and TRBJ2-5, is KAGVTQTPRYLIKTRGQQVTLSCSPISGHRSVSWYQQTPGQGLQFLFEYFSETQRNKGNFPGRFSGRQFSNSRSEMNVSTLELGDSALYLCASSSDWTQETQYFGPGTRLLVL.

The chain combines TRBV10-1 with TRBJ2-1, with D possibly TRBD2 on 6 matching bases. CDR3 length: 16 residues. V shed 1 base and J shed 7 bases, with 17 bases lying between them. The V gene's germline CDR1 is WNHNN and CDR2 SYGVQD (reference sequence). CDR3: CASSEYGGAQYNEQFF. CDR3 DNA: TGCGCCAGCAGTGAGTACGGGGGTGCTCAGTATAATGAGCAGTTCTTC.

The rearrangement joins TRBV11-3 to TRBJ2-7; 8 bases align to TRBD1. The CDR3 covers 15 residues. Germline V gives CDR1 SGHNT, CDR2 YENEEA. The V gene end was trimmed by 0 bases and the J gene end by 4 bases; junction bases not matched to a gene: 5. This chain's CDR3 is CASSLEGTGAYEQYF. In DNA form, the CDR3 reads TGTGCCAGCAGCTTAGAAGGGACAGGCGCTTACGAGCAGTACTTC. The variable domain in full, completed from reference TRBV11-3 and TRBJ2-7, reads EAGVVQSPRYKIIEKKQPVAFWCNPISGHNTLYWYLQNLGQGPELLIRYENEEAVDDSQLPKDRFSAERLKGVDSTLKIQPAELGDSAVYLCASSLEGTGAYEQYFGPGTRLTVT.

The V and J genes are TRBV29-1 and TRBJ1-1; D is perhaps TRBD1 (5 bases). The CDR3 is made up of 12 amino acids. CDR1 and CDR2 from the germline V gene are SQVTM and ANQGSEA. V gave up 4 bases and J gave up 11 bases, with 17 bases separating them. The CDR3 is CSVGPGEGRAFF. CDR3 nucleotide sequence: TGCAGCGTTGGCCCGGGGGAAGGACGGGCTTTCTTT.

This chain connects TRBV18 to TRBJ1-4; 10 positions match TRBD1. Losses at the gene ends were 3 bases for V and 6 bases for J; bases not matched to a gene: 1. This CDR3 is 14 amino acids long. Germline CDR1 is KGHSH and CDR2 is LQKENI. This CDR3 reads CASSPGTGDEKLFF. CDR3 nucleotide sequence: TGTGCCAGCTCACCCGGGACAGGGGATGAAAAACTGTTTTTT. Filled out from reference TRBV18 and TRBJ1-4, the complete variable domain reads NAGVMQNPRHLVRRRGQEARLRCSPMKGHSHVYWYRQLPEEGLKFMVYLQKENIIDESGMPKERFSAEFPKEGPSILRIQQVVRGDSAAYFCASSPGTGDEKLFFGSGTQLSVL.

The CDR3: CASSIMGQMNTEAFF. CDR3 DNA: TGTGCCAGTAGTATCATGGGACAGATGAACACTGAAGCTTTCTTT. The chain has TRBV19 and TRBJ1-1, with 7 bases lining up with TRBD1. Germline V CDR1 and CDR2: LNHDA, SQIVND (reference sequence). The J segment lost 0 bases and the V segment lost 3 bases, leaving 4 bases of the junction unmatched. The CDR3 is 15 amino acids.

The chain joins TRBV4-1 to TRBJ2-5; 11 positions match TRBD2. The DNA end is more similar to TRBJ2-7, so the J call may be wrong. In germline, CDR1 is MGHRA, CDR2 YSYEKL. The CDR3 totals 17 residues. The chain's CDR3 is CASSPTSGATYTYEQYF. The CDR3 bases are TGCGCCAGCTCCCCGACTAGCGGGGCGACGTACACCTACGAGCAGTACTTC.

The chain couples TRBV18 to TRBJ2-2; 7 bases agree with TRBD1. The CDR3 loop spans 16 amino acids. The germline CDR1 and CDR2 sequences are KGHSH and LQKENI. Trimming removed 3 bases from V and 1 base from J; junction bases left unmatched: 5. CDR3 in DNA: TGTGCCAGCTCACCCACACGGACAGGGAACACCGGGGAGCTGTTTTTT. This translates into CASSPTRTGNTGELFF.

To note about this clone: An end of the junction differs from the germline gene, which may be a read error. The chain combines TRBV6-5 with TRBJ2-5; possible D gene TRBD1, 6 bases. Looked up from germline, CDR1 is MNHEY and CDR2 is SVGAGI. The CDR3 runs 13 residues. The CDR3 DNA is TGTGCCAGCAGGAGGGACATCCAAGAGGCCCAGTACTTC. As protein: CASRRDIQEAQYF.

In nucleotides, the CDR3 is TGTGCCAGCAGCTTGTGGCTAGCGGGAGGGCCCACCGGGGAGCTGTTTTTT. It specifies CASSLWLAGGPTGELFF. The chain has TRBV5-5 and TRBJ2-2; 12 nucleotides agree with TRBD2. CDR1 is SGHKS and CDR2 is YYEKEE in the germline V gene (reference sequence). V lost 1 base to trimming and J lost 4 bases; unmatched junction nucleotides: 5. The CDR3 loop spans 17 amino acids.

V usage is TRBV28 and J usage is TRBJ2-7; 7 bases fit TRBD1. The CDR3 has 15 residues. The junction had 12 bases not matched to a gene; V was cut back by 7 bases and J by 3 bases. Germline-derived CDR1 and CDR2 are MDHEN and SYDVKM. The CDR3 DNA is TGTGCCAGCAACCAACCTCGGGACAGTCTCTACGAGCAGTACTTC. The encoded protein is CASNQPRDSLYEQYF.

The chain has TRBV5-1 and TRBJ2-3; 12 nucleotides line up with TRBD2. CDR1 and CDR2 (germline): SGHRS, YFSETQ. The V segment lost 5 bases and the J segment 0 bases; nucleotides outside the gene matches: 10. The CDR3 runs to 18 residues. The CDR3: CASRRLAGDGLSTDTQYF. CDR3 in DNA: TGCGCCAGCAGACGACTAGCGGGGGACGGGTTGAGCACAGATACGCAGTATTTT.

The rearrangement links TRBV9 to TRBJ2-1; 10 positions match TRBD2. Germline trimming cut 3 bases from V and 5 bases from J; bases unmatched to any gene: 8. Germline loops: CDR1 SGDLS, CDR2 YYNGEE. The CDR3 sequence is 16 residues long. The CDR3 DNA reads TGTGCCAGCAGCGCACTCACTAGCGGGGTTCACAATGAGCAGTTCTTC. Translation: CASSALTSGVHNEQFF.